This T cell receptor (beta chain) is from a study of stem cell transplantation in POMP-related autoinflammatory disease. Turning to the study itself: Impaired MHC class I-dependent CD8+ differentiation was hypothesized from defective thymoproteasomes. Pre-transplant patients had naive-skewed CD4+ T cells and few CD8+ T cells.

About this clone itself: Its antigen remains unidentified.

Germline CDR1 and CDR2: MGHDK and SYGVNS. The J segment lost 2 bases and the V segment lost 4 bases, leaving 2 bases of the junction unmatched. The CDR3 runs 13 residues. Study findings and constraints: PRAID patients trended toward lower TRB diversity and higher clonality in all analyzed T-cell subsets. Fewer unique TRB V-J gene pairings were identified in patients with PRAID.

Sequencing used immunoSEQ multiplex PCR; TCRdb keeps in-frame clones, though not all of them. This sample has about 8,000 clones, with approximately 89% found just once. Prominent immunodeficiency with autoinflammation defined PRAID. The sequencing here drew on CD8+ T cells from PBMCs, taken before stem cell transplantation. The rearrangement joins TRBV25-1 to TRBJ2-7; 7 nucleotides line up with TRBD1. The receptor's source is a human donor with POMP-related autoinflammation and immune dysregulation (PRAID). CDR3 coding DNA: TGTGCCAGCAGTGTCGGGACAGCCTACGAGCAGTACTTC. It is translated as CASSVGTAYEQYF.